These 13 T cell receptor beta chains were sequenced from one sample in a study of spatial heterogeneity in lung cancer. What these receptors recognize is not known. TCRdb itself ran the 5' RACE reads through MiXCR, one entry per CDR3 protein. The table has some 97,000 distinct CDR3 sequences, 4% to 4.5% seen once. Findings of the study overall: Mutation tallies in tumors tracked expanded intratumoral alpha and beta TCR counts.

The sample's time point: sample taken at primary tumor resection. The sequencing used lung tumor tissue, collected at surgery. The receptors shown here come from a male donor with early-stage non-small cell lung cancer.

As regards this clonotype: Just one base apart from a much larger clone, this may be a read error. The chain couples TRBV25-1 to TRBJ2-1; D uncertain. The V gene's germline CDR1 is MGHDK and CDR2 SYGVNS. CDR3 length equals 13 residues. The CDR3 protein is CASNQFGYNEKFF. CDR3 DNA sequence: TGTGCCAGCAATCAATTCGGCTACAATGAGAAGTTCTTC.

This clonotype was seen only a few times. The chain joins TRBV7-2 to TRBJ1-5, with TRBD1 as a possible D gene (6 bases). The CDR3 is 15 residues long. The germline gives CDR1 SGHTA, CDR2 FQGNSA. V was pared by 1 base and J by 5 bases, with 12 bases between. CDR3 bases: TGTGCCAGCAGCTTAGACGTCAGGGGAGATCAGCCCCAGCATTTT. This translates into CASSLDVRGDQPQHF.

This clonotype was detected ten times or more. The rearrangement uses TRBV12-3 or TRBV12-4 and TRBJ2-2; 8 bases map to TRBD2. J gave up 5 bases and V 6 bases, and 2 bases lay outside the gene matches. The CDR3 has 13 amino acids. In DNA, the CDR3 is TGTGCCAGCAGATCTAGCGGGACCGGGGAGCTGTTTTTT. It specifies CASRSSGTGELFF.

This clonotype was counted many times. V gene TRBV10-1 combines with J gene TRBJ1-6, with D possibly being TRBD1 (5 bases). Per the germline V gene, CDR1 is WNHNN and CDR2 is SYGVQD (reference sequence). V was cut by 8 bases and J by 9 bases, with 11 bases left in between. The CDR3 totals 12 residues. The CDR3: CASFRAGSPLHF. CDR3 bases: TGCGCCAGCTTCAGGGCAGGTTCACCCCTCCACTTT.

This clonotype was counted many times. V and J are TRBV2 and TRBJ1-3; a weak D match, TRBD1 (5 bases). Germline lookup yields CDR1 SNHLY and CDR2 FYNNEI. V was trimmed by 0 bases and J by 0 bases, leaving 9 bases between them. The CDR3 loop spans 16 amino acids. The CDR3 DNA reads TGTGCCAGCAGTGAAGCGCGGACAAGCTCTGGAAACACCATATATTTT. Residues: CASSEARTSSGNTIYF. The full variable domain, its missing parts supplied by reference TRBV2 and TRBJ1-3, is EPEVTQTPSHQVTQMGQEVILRCVPISNHLYFYWYRQILGQKVEFLVSFYNNEISEKSEIFDDQFSVERPDGSNFTLKIRSTKLEDSAMYFCASSEARTSSGNTIYFGEGSWLTVV.

Regarding this clonotype: A clone one base away is much larger, so this may be a read error. This chain joins TRBV24-1 and TRBJ2-2; D is unclear. Germline CDR1 and CDR2: KGHDR and SFDVKD. Trimming took off 0 bases at V and 0 bases at J, with 7 bases between the two ends. The CDR3 covers 16 residues. As DNA, the CDR3 is TGTGCCACCAGTGATTTGCATCGTACGAACACCGGGGAGCTGTTTTTT. Protein product: CATSDLHRTNTGELFF.

This clonotype was recorded many times. The chain joins TRBV7-9 to TRBJ2-7, with D perhaps TRBD1 or TRBD2 (7 bases each). CDR1 and CDR2 from the germline V gene are SEHNR and FQNEAQ (reference sequence). V was shortened by 4 bases and J by 13 bases, with 29 bases between the two germline ends. The CDR3 consists of 16 residues. Written as DNA, the CDR3 is TGTGCCAGCAGCTCTACCGGGGGAGGGGGCGAGCCTTATGCCTACTTC. Its protein product is CASSSTGGGGEPYAYF.

This clonotype was seen many times. The chain uses TRBV27 and TRBJ2-5; unclear D gene. CDR1 and CDR2 from the germline V gene are MNHEY and SMNVEV (reference sequence). Trimming took 3 bases from V and 1 from J, leaving 21 bases between them. This CDR3 contains 18 residues. CDR3 sequence reads: CASSLLPPTILSQETQYF. CDR3 coding DNA: TGTGCCAGCAGTTTGTTACCTCCAACGATACTCTCCCAAGAGACCCAGTACTTC.

This clonotype was seen repeatedly, ten times or more. V gene TRBV7-2 combines with J gene TRBJ1-5; possible D gene TRBD1, 5 bases. The CDR3 has 15 residues. Trimming shortened V by 5 bases and J by 4 bases, and 15 bases separated the two germline ends. Germline CDR1 is SGHTA and CDR2 is FQGNSA. The CDR3 loop is CASSLQGGLNQPQHF. The CDR3 DNA follows: TGTGCCAGCAGCCTCCAGGGAGGCCTTAATCAGCCCCAGCATTTT.

This clonotype was counted many times. In DNA form, the CDR3 reads TGTGCCAGCAGCCACGTTAGGGACGAGGGAAATGAGCAGTTCTTC. It encodes CASSHVRDEGNEQFF. The chain is built from TRBV5-4 and TRBJ2-1; D tentatively reads TRBD1 or TRBD2 (5 bases each). Per germline, CDR1 SGHNT and CDR2 YYREEE (reference sequence). Trimming stripped 4 bases from V and 7 bases from J, with 18 bases between. The CDR3 is 15 residues long.

This clonotype has a count of ten or more. This chain joins TRBV5-1 and TRBJ2-1; 10 nucleotides agree with TRBD2. CDR1 SGHRS and CDR2 YFSETQ come from the germline V gene. V shed 7 bases and J 9 bases; nucleotides not matched to a gene: 10. CDR3 length: 14 amino acids. The CDR3, as DNA: TGCGCCAGCTCCACGAGCGGGAGGGCCCTTGAGCAGTTCTTC. As protein: CASSTSGRALEQFF.

This clonotype was counted at least ten times. The gene calls are TRBV7-2 and TRBJ2-1; 16 bases match TRBD2. Losses at the gene ends were 3 bases for V and 9 bases for J; bases not matched to a gene: 5. The germline V gene has CDR1 SGHTA and CDR2 FQGNSA. The CDR3 covers 16 residues. The CDR3 DNA reads as TGTGCCAGCAGCTTGGCCGGGACTAGCGGGAGGGTTGAGCAGTTCTTC. Amino acids: CASSLAGTSGRVEQFF.

The sample holds many counts of this clonotype. The chain is built from TRBV5-1 and TRBJ2-3; 11 bases are a match to TRBD2. V shed 1 base and J 5 bases; nucleotides not matched to a gene: 6. The CDR3 extends over 16 amino acids. Germline-derived CDR1 and CDR2 are SGHRS and YFSETQ. CDR3 amino acids: CASSLLTSGTGDTQYF. CDR3 nucleotide sequence: TGCGCCAGCAGCTTGTTGACTAGCGGGACGGGAGATACGCAGTATTTT. The entire variable domain, with the rest obtained from reference TRBV5-1 and TRBJ2-3, is as follows: KAGVTQTPRYLIKTRGQQVTLSCSPISGHRSVSWYQQTPGQGLQFLFEYFSETQRNKGNFPGRFSGRQFSNSRSEMNVSTLELGDSALYLCASSLLTSGTGDTQYFGPGTRLTVL.